Shown below are 19 T cell receptor beta chains from a single sample sequenced in a study of shared clonotypes between healthy human individuals. The naive CD8 fraction comprised CD45RO-negative cells positively selected for CCR7 and excluded terminally differentiated effector memory CD45RA+ cells. The method was immunoSEQ multiplex PCR; TCRdb's version includes in-frame clones alone and lacks a portion of them. Of some 580,000 clones in the sample, roughly 98% were seen once. Sequencing was done on a sample of naive CD8+ T cells sorted from blood. The receptors shown here come from a man aged 25 to 40 in good health.

The chain combines TRBV10-3 with TRBJ1-2; D might be TRBD1 (6 bases). Germline lookup yields CDR1 ENHRY and CDR2 SYGVKD. The CDR3 loop spans 12 amino acids. With 6 bases removed from V and 6 bases from J, the gap between germline ends came to 11 bases. This CDR3 is CAISIGGDGYTF. CDR3 DNA sequence: TGTGCCATCAGCATAGGGGGAGATGGCTACACCTTC.

This chain uses TRBV9 with TRBJ2-3; D uncertain. Looked up from germline, CDR1 is SGDLS and CDR2 is YYNGEE. The CDR3 is 16 amino acids. V lost 0 bases, J lost 3 bases, and 14 bases lay in between. The CDR3 spells CASSVAAVQMTDTQYF. The CDR3 DNA sequence: TGTGCCAGCAGCGTAGCAGCAGTTCAGATGACAGATACGCAGTATTTT.

The chain uses TRBV2 and TRBJ2-4; no definite D call. The CDR3 is 15 amino acids. The germline gives CDR1 SNHLY, CDR2 FYNNEI. Trimming took 1 base from V and 1 from J, leaving 8 bases between them. The chain's CDR3 is CASSEGVSAKNIQYF. CDR3 sequence (DNA): TGTGCCAGCAGTGAAGGGGTGTCCGCCAAAAACATTCAGTACTTC.

V gene TRBV29-1 combines with J gene TRBJ2-2; 7 bases are a match to TRBD1. Germline assignment: CDR1 SQVTM and CDR2 ANQGSEA. The trim removed 6 bases at V and 5 bases at J, leaving 9 bases unmatched. The CDR3 is made up of 14 amino acids. CDR3 in amino acids: CSVLRQGPTGELFF. In DNA form, the CDR3 reads TGCAGCGTCCTCCGACAGGGACCGACCGGGGAGCTGTTTTTT.

The gene calls are TRBV28 and TRBJ2-3; TRBD2 agrees at 7 bases. The CDR3 spans 15 residues. V shed 2 bases, J shed 3 bases, and the junction held 5 bases outside the gene matches. The germline CDR1 and CDR2 sequences are MDHEN and SYDVKM. As DNA, the CDR3 is TGTGCCAGCAGTTTAGGCGGGAGTAAGACAGATACGCAGTATTTT. It specifies CASSLGGSKTDTQYF.

The genes are TRBV5-1 and TRBJ2-3; D gene uncertain. The CDR3 is made up of 15 amino acids. From germline, CDR1 is SGHRS and CDR2 YFSETQ. V was shortened by 1 base and J by 1 base, with 10 bases between the two germline ends. In DNA, the CDR3 is TGCGCCAGCAGCTTGCCCGATTCAGGCACAGATACGCAGTATTTT. Its protein product is CASSLPDSGTDTQYF.

This chain joins TRBV27 and TRBJ2-1; 13 nucleotides align to TRBD2. CDR1 is MNHEY, CDR2 SMNVEV, per germline (reference sequence). The CDR3 consists of 17 residues. V lost 5 bases and J lost 2; bases outside the gene matches: 6. CDR3 amino acids: CASSPRGTSGAYNEQFF. CDR3 nucleotides: TGTGCCAGCAGTCCCCGTGGGACTAGCGGGGCCTACAATGAGCAGTTCTTC.

The chain employs TRBV4-1 and TRBJ1-3; 7 nucleotides agree with TRBD1. Trimming removed 1 base from V and 0 bases from J; junction bases left unmatched: 3. Germline lookup yields CDR1 MGHRA and CDR2 YSYEKL. The CDR3 is 16 amino acids. This CDR3 reads CASSQAPGGSGNTIYF. The CDR3 nucleotides are TGCGCCAGCAGCCAAGCACCAGGGGGCTCTGGAAACACCATATATTTT.

The chain employs TRBV7-6 and TRBJ2-7; 8 bases are shared with TRBD2. The CDR3 totals 15 residues. The germline V gene has CDR1 SGHVS and CDR2 FNYEAQ. The V and J ends lost 8 bases and 7 bases, in that order; junction bases with no gene match: 16. The CDR3 DNA is TGTGCCAGCTCCACGCTTACGGGAGGGCCGGGGGAGCAGTACTTC. It specifies CASSTLTGGPGEQYF.

The chain recombines TRBV5-8 with TRBJ1-4; 8 bases fit TRBD1. Germline V CDR1 and CDR2: SGHTS, YDEGEE. The CDR3 consists of 18 residues. Germline trimming cut 0 bases from V and 0 bases from J; bases unmatched to any gene: 7. Here the CDR3 DNA reads TGTGCCAGCAGCTTGGGGCCTCCACAGGGGGCAACTAATGAAAAACTGTTTTTT. Translated: CASSLGPPQGATNEKLFF.

The chain employs TRBV11-2 and TRBJ2-3; 15 positions agree with TRBD2. V lost 3 bases, J lost 5 bases, and 0 bases stayed unmatched. This CDR3 is 15 amino acids long. In germline, CDR1 is SGHAT, CDR2 FQNNGV. CDR3 sequence (DNA): TGTGCCAGCAGCTTGGGACTAGCGGGAGGAGATACGCAGTATTTT. Protein product: CASSLGLAGGDTQYF.

The V call is TRBV5-4, the J call TRBJ2-1; no definite D call. Germline loops: CDR1 SGHNT, CDR2 YYREEE (reference sequence). The CDR3 consists of 12 residues. Trimming shortened V by 1 base and J by 11 bases, and 10 bases separated the two germline ends. This chain's CDR3 is CASSLSSMKQFF. In DNA, the CDR3 is TGTGCCAGCAGCTTGAGCTCAATGAAGCAGTTCTTC. Full variable domain (remainder filled in from reference TRBV5-4 and TRBJ2-1): ETGVTQSPTHLIKTRGQQVTLRCSSQSGHNTVSWYQQALGQGPQFIFQYYREEENGRGNFPPRFSGLQFPNYSSELNVNALELDDSALYLCASSLSSMKQFFGPGTRLTVL.

This chain joins TRBV6-5 and TRBJ2-7; a possible D gene is TRBD2 (6 bases). The V end was cut by 6 bases, the J end by 1 base, with 16 bases between. CDR1 MNHEY and CDR2 SVGAGI come from the germline V gene. The CDR3 is made up of 15 amino acids. In DNA form, the CDR3 reads TGTGCCAGCAGCTTTACGTGGGGGGAGTCCTACGAGCAGTACTTC. As protein: CASSFTWGESYEQYF.

The chain carries TRBV4-2 and TRBJ1-1; TRBD1 matches at 7 bases. CDR3 length: 15 residues. Trimming took 3 bases from V and 2 from J; bases not matched to a gene: 6. Germline lookup yields CDR1 LGHNA and CDR2 YNFKEQ. CDR3 bases: TGTGCCAGCAGCCAGGAAACAGGGGCCAACACTGAAGCTTTCTTT. Translating it yields CASSQETGANTEAFF.

The V gene is TRBV6-1, the J gene TRBJ2-1, with TRBD1 identical over 9 bases. The CDR3 consists of 13 residues. Germline CDR1 is MNHNS and CDR2 is SASEGT. Trimming removed 5 bases from V and 9 bases from J; junction bases left unmatched: 5. The CDR3 region is CASSPVQGAEQFF. CDR3 nucleotide sequence: TGTGCCAGCAGTCCGGTACAGGGGGCTGAGCAGTTCTTC.

This chain links TRBV5-6 with TRBJ2-2, with D maybe TRBD2 (5 bases). V was trimmed by 4 bases and J by 4 bases, leaving 14 bases between them. The germline V gene has CDR1 SGHDT and CDR2 YYEEEE. CDR3 length: 15 amino acids. CDR3 loop: CASSPEVGTTGELFF. CDR3 nucleotides: TGTGCCAGCAGCCCGGAGGTGGGAACCACCGGGGAGCTGTTTTTT.

This chain uses TRBV7-8 with TRBJ2-7; 13 nucleotides line up with TRBD2. This CDR3 spans 19 amino acids. V shed 5 bases, J shed 5 bases, and the junction held 18 bases outside the gene matches. CDR1 and CDR2 from the germline V gene are SGHVS and FQNEAQ. The CDR3 region is CASSVRFGTPGLAGHEQYF. The CDR3 nucleotides are TGTGCCAGCAGCGTTCGGTTTGGAACCCCGGGACTAGCGGGGCACGAGCAGTACTTC.

Points on this clone: Other DNA sequences from this sample encode an identical CDR3 as well. Here the CDR3 DNA reads TGTGCCAGCAGCGTAGGGGGGCTAGCCTACGAGCAGTACTTC. It encodes CASSVGGLAYEQYF. This chain connects TRBV9 to TRBJ2-7; tentatively, D is TRBD1 (6 bases). CDR1 is SGDLS, CDR2 YYNGEE, per germline. Between the trimmed V and J ends, which lost 0 bases and 2 bases, there was a span of 9 bases. This CDR3 has 14 amino acids.

The J gene is TRBJ2-1, the V gene TRBV5-1; the match to TRBD1 covers 9 bases. Losses at the gene ends were 4 bases for V and 1 base for J; bases not matched to a gene: 0. This CDR3 spans 14 amino acids. The V gene's germline CDR1 is SGHRS and CDR2 YFSETQ. CDR3 protein: CASSDRGSYNEQFF. The CDR3 DNA reads TGCGCCAGCAGCGACAGGGGGTCCTACAATGAGCAGTTCTTC.